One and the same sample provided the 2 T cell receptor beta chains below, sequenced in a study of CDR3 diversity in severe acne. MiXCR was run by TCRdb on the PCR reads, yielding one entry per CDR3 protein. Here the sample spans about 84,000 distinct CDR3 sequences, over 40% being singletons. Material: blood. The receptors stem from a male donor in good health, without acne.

The CDR3, as DNA: TGTGCCAGCAGAATCGGGACAGGGGGATCACCCCTCCACTTT. Translating it yields CASRIGTGGSPLHF. This chain connects TRBV6-2 or TRBV6-3 to TRBJ1-6; 11 bases are shared with TRBD1. The CDR3 runs 14 residues. Germline CDR1 and CDR2: MNHEY and SVGEGT. Trimming took 6 bases from V and 10 from J; bases not matched to a gene: 5.

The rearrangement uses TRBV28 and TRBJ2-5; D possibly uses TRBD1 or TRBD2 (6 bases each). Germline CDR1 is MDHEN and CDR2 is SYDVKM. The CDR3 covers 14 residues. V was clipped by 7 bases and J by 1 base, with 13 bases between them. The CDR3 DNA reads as TGTGCCAGCACCTCGGGGGCCCCCCAAGAGACCCAGTACTTC. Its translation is CASTSGAPQETQYF.